These 3 T cell receptor beta chains originate from one sample sequenced in a study of cytomegalovirus exposure and HLA in healthy donors. PCR was performed using 60 Vbeta and 13 Jbeta primers. Only in-frame clones appear in the TCRdb table, and some are missing; sequencing was by immunoSEQ multiplex PCR. This table holds about 110,000 clones, about three quarters found once. Sample: PBMCs. The source of these receptors is a woman in her forties or fifties in good health and CMV-seropositive.

This chain uses TRBV7-2 with TRBJ2-3, with D possibly TRBD1 on 5 matching bases. This CDR3 has 16 residues. Germline V gene data show CDR1 as SGHTA and CDR2 as FQGNSA. The V and J ends lost 0 bases and 1 base respectively, with 11 bases between them. CDR3: CASSLAQGRGTDTQYF. The CDR3 bases are TGTGCCAGCAGCTTAGCGCAGGGCCGAGGCACAGATACGCAGTATTTT. Variable domain in full (rest from reference TRBV7-2 and TRBJ2-3): GAGVSQSPSNKVTEKGKDVELRCDPISGHTALYWYRQSLGQGLEFLIYFQGNSAPDKSGLPSDRFSAERTGGSVSTLTIQRTQQEDSAVYLCASSLAQGRGTDTQYFGPGTRLTVL.

V is TRBV19 and J is TRBJ2-3; D possibly corresponds to TRBD1 (5 bases). CDR1 LNHDA and CDR2 SQIVND come from the germline V gene (reference sequence). The CDR3 is made up of 14 amino acids. The ends were cut back, 6 bases at V and 6 bases at J, with 16 bases in the middle. The CDR3 region is CASSNRPRWDTQYF. Written as DNA, the CDR3 is TGTGCCAGTAGCAACAGGCCGCGGTGGGATACGCAGTATTTT.

In this sample, this clone turned up once. J is TRBJ1-2 and V is TRBV28; 7 positions agree with TRBD1. The CDR3 is made up of 12 amino acids. The V gene's germline CDR1 is MDHEN and CDR2 SYDVKM. Losses at the gene ends were 6 bases for V and 4 bases for J; bases not matched to a gene: 2. The CDR3 region is CASRRQGYGYTF. In nucleotides, the CDR3 is TGTGCCAGCAGAAGACAGGGCTATGGCTACACCTTC.